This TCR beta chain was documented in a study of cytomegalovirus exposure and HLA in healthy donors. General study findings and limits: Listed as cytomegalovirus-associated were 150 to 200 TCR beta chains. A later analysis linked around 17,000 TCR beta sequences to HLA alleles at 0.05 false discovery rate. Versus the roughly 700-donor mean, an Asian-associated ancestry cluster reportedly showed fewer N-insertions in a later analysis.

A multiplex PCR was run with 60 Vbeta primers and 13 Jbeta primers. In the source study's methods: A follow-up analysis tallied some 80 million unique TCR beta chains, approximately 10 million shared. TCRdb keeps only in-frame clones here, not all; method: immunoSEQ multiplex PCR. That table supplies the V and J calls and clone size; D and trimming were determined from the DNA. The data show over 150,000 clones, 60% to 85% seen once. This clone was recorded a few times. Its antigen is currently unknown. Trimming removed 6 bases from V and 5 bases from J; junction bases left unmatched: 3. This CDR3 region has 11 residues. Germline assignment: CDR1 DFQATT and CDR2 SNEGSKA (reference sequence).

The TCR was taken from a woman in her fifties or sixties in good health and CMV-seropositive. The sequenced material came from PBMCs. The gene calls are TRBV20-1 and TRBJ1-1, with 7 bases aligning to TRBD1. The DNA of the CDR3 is TGCAGTGCCAGGGGGTGGACTGAAGCTTTCTTT. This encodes CSARGWTEAFF.